This T cell receptor beta chain was sequenced during a study of T-cell memory formation after mild COVID-19 (dated by TCRdb to 2020 to 2023). Looking at the study overall: TCR sequence clusters from the two donors were largely donor specific. Longitudinal TCRalpha and TCRbeta repertoire sequencing tracked T-cell clones expanding and contracting after mild COVID-19 in a couple of donors. Two young, previously healthy adult volunteers made up the cohort, one male and one female. Results and caveats for the whole study, not just this receptor: The study included only a couple of mild cases, and larger cohorts that include severe cases with pre-infection samples were judged to be necessary. Contracting CD4+ clones were found mainly in CM and EM memory subsets, while CD8+ clones were enriched in EMRA. SARS-CoV-2 specificity of the second-wave clones peaking on day 37 was not confirmed. Some responding clones were found in pre-infection memory, which suggests that pre-existing cross-reactive memory T cells took part in the SARS-CoV-2 response. From day 15 to 85, contracting clones showed balanced CD4/CD8 phenotypes, whereas a second wave of clones that expanded from day 15 to 37 leaned towards CD4+.

V lost 3 bases and J lost 3 bases; the stretch between them is 11 bases long. CDR1 and CDR2, looked up from the germline V gene, are KGHDR and SFDVKD. From the cysteine up to the phenylalanine, the CDR3 has a length of 16 residues. The kept DNA is CDR3 alone, 48 bases in frame from the first base. Ficoll-Paque density gradient centrifugation was used to isolate PBMCs. Sequencing relied on an Illumina NovaSeq 6000. TCRalpha and TCRbeta cDNA libraries were constructed by 5'RACE with constant-segment primers, with sample barcodes and unique molecular identifiers being introduced. Trizol reagent was used to extract RNA from every sample. Libraries were amplified in two PCR steps, with a second sample barcode and Illumina TruSeq adapters added in the second step. The libraries were sequenced on an Illumina NovaSeq using 2 x 150 bp paired-end reads. The paper's processing steps were these. The reads were demultiplexed and collapsed into UMI-guided consensus sequences using migec v1.2.7. Using mixcr v2.1.11, the UMI consensuses were aligned to TRA and TRB V and J templates and assembled into clonotypes. Clonotypes were classified as expanded or contracted when called significant by both edgeR and NoisET, with noise models trained on biological replicates. For edgeR calls, the thresholds were a false discovery rate-adjusted p below 0.01 and a log2 fold-change of 1. As an exploratory analysis of dynamics, max-normalized trajectories of the 1000 most abundant clonotypes were examined by PCA with hierarchical clustering. Separately sequenced CD4+ and CD8+ repertoires were used to assign the CD4 or CD8 phenotype of responding clones. Through fastp at Q25 and MiXCR, TCRdb rebuilt clones from the public reads, retaining in-frame beta chains. CDR3 protein duplicates are merged, each entry listing the most common genes and DNA. The V and J calls were determined by TCRdb, not by the authors. The sample records 120,000 to 150,000 distinct CDR3 sequences, roughly 21% of which are singletons. The top ten hold around 2.5% of the sample.

Note on this clonotype: The antigen this receptor binds is unknown. Qualities for individual bases were not recorded, and no much larger clone is one base off.

Sequencing input: PBMCs or a T cell subset sorted from them (not recorded which). The sequence was obtained from an adult woman who had mild COVID-19 (a few samples of this study predate the infection). The sample titles of this study are shuffled in the database, so cell type and time point are left out; the donor was told from shared clones. The chain is made from TRBV24-1 and TRBJ2-6, with the D gene not confidently named. The DNA is as follows: TGTGCCACCAGTGATAGGACGCATGATGGGGCCAACGTCCTGACTTTC. This codes for CATSDRTHDGANVLTF.